The rows below give T cell receptor beta chains drawn from one sample of a study of T-cell reconstitution after alpha-beta-depleted transplantation in children. TCRdb fed the PCR reads into MiXCR, producing one record per CDR3 protein. The repertoire holds about 540,000 distinct CDR3 sequences, approximately 20% seen once, with 2.5% to 4% in the top ten. This material consisted of PBMCs from the stem cell graft donor, taken from the stem cell graft. Receptor source: a human donor who donated a stem cell graft to a child with acute lymphoblastic leukemia. Both conserved end residues are part of each CDR3.

cdr3_aa	j_call	v_call
CASSPGQESYNEQFF	TRBJ2-1	TRBV12-3/TRBV12-4
CASGGRNEQFF	TRBJ2-1	TRBV6-6
CAISQSTSGSVPHYEQYF	TRBJ2-7	TRBV10-3
CASSLALPGQETQYF	TRBJ2-5	TRBV5-1
CASSLDGLNEQFF	TRBJ2-1	TRBV5-1
CASSWTGGVPSYEQYF	TRBJ2-7	TRBV3-1
CASSWKTGGTYGYTF	TRBJ1-2	TRBV5-6
CASSYDVRGKNYGYTF	TRBJ1-2	TRBV6-5
CASRGERLQETQYF	TRBJ2-5	TRBV19
CASSLGPGQEPQHF	TRBJ1-5	TRBV7-8
CASRRISGRGPGELFF	TRBJ2-2	TRBV12-3/TRBV12-4
CASSPRGRNEQFF	TRBJ2-1	TRBV12-3/TRBV12-4
CASSSPLLRADYEQYF	TRBJ2-7	TRBV28
CASSSGQGGNQPQHF	TRBJ1-5	TRBV12-3/TRBV12-4
CASSPLGSPLGEQYF	TRBJ2-7	TRBV18
CSARVLQGAGTGELFF	TRBJ2-2	TRBV20-1
CSAKELAEETQYF	TRBJ2-5	TRBV20-1
CSVESREGLSEQYF	TRBJ2-7	TRBV29-1